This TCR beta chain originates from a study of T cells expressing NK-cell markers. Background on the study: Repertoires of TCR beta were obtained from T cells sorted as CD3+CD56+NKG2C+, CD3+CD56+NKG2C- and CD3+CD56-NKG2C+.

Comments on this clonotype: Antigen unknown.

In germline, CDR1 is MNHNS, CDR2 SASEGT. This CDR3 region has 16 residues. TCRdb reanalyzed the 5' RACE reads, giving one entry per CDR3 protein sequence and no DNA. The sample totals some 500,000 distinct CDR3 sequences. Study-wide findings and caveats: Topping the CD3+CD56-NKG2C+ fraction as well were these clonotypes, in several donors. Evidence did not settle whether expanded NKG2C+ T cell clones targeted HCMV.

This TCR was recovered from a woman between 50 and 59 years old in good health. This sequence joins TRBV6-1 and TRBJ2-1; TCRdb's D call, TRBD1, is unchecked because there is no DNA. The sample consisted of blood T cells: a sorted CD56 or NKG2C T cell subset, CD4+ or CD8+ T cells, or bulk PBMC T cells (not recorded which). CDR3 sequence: CASSTKQGWGDNEQFF.